This entry features one T cell receptor beta chain sequence. Its specificity is unknown. Only Caucasian adults living in Nashville, Tennessee served as donors. This specimen comes from a study of shared clonotypes between healthy human individuals. Study conclusions and caveats: A handful of donors showed sharing of 4.5% to 6% of naive CD4 clonotypes. Among the subsets, naive ones generally showed larger estimated richness than memory ones.

It was around 190 ng DNA, 31,000 or so T cell genomes, that sorted-subset replicate PCRs used. Repertoires were generated with immunoSEQ multiplex PCR, while TCRdb's copy carries only in-frame clones and drops some. The repertoire holds under 200,000 clones, 85% to 95% seen once, with around 0.067% in the top ten. V was cut by 5 bases and J by 1 base, with 16 bases left in between. From germline, CDR1 is KGHSH and CDR2 LQKENI. The CDR3 is made up of 16 amino acids. V gene TRBV18 combines with J gene TRBJ2-3, with D perhaps TRBD1 (6 bases). The clonotype comes from a woman aged 25 to 39 in good health. The material sequenced was naive CD4+ T cells sorted from blood. The subset here: CD45RA+ positively selected. CDR3 nucleotide sequence: TGTGCCAGCTCAAACCAGGGACAACAACGCACAGATACGCAGTATTTT. Translation: CASSNQGQQRTDTQYF.